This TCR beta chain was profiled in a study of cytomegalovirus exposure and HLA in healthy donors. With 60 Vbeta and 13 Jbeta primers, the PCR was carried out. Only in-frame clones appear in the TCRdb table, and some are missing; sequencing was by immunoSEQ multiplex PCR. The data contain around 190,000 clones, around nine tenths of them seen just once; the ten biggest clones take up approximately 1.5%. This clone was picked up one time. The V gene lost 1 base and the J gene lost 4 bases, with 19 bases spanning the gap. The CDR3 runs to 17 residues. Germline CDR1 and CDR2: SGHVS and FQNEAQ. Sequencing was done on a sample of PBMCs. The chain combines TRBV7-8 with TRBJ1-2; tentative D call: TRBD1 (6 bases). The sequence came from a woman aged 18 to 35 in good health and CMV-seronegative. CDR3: CASSLGQRTVLGYGYTF. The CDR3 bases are TGTGCCAGCAGCTTAGGGCAAAGGACAGTTCTCGGCTATGGCTACACCTTC.